This T cell receptor beta chain was recovered during a study of T cells in Graves' hyperthyroidism and ophthalmopathy. Overall study context: Once the initial diagnosis was made, peripheral blood was obtained before any treatment. Study conclusions and caveats: Median prediction lead before ophthalmopathy onset was 6.5 months with the model.

The CDR3 extends over 14 amino acids. CDR1 is DFQATT and CDR2 is SNEGSKA in the germline V gene (reference sequence). The ends were cut back, 3 bases at V and 1 base at J, with 13 bases in the middle. PBMCs were obtained from 10 ml fresh peripheral blood. The source material, RNA transcripts, was used to amplify TCR beta CDR3 regions. A first-round RT-PCR of the TCR CDR3 used the HTBI primer set. TCRdb used MiXCR to reprocess the multiplex PCR reads, holding one entry per CDR3 protein. The sample gives roughly 840,000 distinct CDR3 sequences, about two fifths of which show up once; 7.5% to 9.5% is in the top ten. Remarks on this clonotype: Its specificity is not known.

What was sequenced was blood. The chain uses TRBV20-1 and TRBJ2-7; possible D gene TRBD2, 6 bases. The source is a young man with Graves' hyperthyroidism. Here the CDR3 DNA reads TGCAGTGCTAGTGGCGGGAAAAATTCCTACGAGCAGTACTTC. Protein: CSASGGKNSYEQYF.